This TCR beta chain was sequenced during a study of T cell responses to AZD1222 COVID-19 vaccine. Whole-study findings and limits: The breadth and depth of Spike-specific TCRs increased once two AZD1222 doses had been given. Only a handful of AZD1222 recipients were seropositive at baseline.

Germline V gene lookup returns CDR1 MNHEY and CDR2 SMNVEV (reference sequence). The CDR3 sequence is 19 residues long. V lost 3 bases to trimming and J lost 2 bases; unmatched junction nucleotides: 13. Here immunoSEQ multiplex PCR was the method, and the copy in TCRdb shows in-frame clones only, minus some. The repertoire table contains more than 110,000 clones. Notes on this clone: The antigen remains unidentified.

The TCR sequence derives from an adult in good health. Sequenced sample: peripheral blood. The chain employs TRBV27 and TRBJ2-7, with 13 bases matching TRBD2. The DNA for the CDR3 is TGTGCCAGCAGTTTCTCCCCCTTGACTAGCGGGGGGCAAACCTACGAGCAGTACTTC. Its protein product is CASSFSPLTSGGQTYEQYF.